This T cell receptor beta chain was obtained from a study of blood T cell repertoires in COVID-19. About the study: The origin of the acute and convalescent COVID-19 samples was the United States, Italy and Spain. PBMCs, B-cell-depleted T cells, or T cells provided the cDNA or gDNA that made up the material.

This CDR3 has 14 residues. Germline-derived CDR1 and CDR2 are LGHNA and YNFKEQ. V gave up 0 bases and J gave up 11 bases, with 16 bases separating them. Using immunoSEQ multiplex PCR, the repertoire was profiled, and TCRdb retains in-frame clones only, with some absent. Of some 200,000 clones in the sample, 86% were seen once. Sample: peripheral blood. The chain uses TRBV4-2 and TRBJ1-1; D is unresolved. This receptor was taken from a woman in her sixties or seventies with acute or convalescent COVID-19. The CDR3 DNA reads as TGTGCCAGCAGCCAAGATCGACTAGGGCGGGCGGCTTTCTTT. It translates to CASSQDRLGRAAFF.